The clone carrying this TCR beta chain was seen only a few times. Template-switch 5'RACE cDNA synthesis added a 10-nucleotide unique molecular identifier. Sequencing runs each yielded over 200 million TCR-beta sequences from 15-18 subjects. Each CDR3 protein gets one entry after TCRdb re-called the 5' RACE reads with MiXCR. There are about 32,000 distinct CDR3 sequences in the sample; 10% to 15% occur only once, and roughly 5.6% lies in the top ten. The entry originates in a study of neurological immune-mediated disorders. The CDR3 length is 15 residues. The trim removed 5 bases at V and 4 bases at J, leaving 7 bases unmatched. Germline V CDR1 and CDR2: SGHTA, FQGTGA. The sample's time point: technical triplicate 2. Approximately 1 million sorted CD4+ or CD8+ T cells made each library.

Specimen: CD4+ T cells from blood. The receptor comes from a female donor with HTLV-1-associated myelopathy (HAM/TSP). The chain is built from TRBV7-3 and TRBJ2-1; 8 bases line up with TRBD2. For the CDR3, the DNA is TGTGCCAGCAGCCCGCCCGGGACTAGATACAATGAGCAGTTCTTC. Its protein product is CASSPPGTRYNEQFF. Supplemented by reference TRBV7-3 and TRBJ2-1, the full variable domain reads GAGVSQTPSNKVTEKGKYVELRCDPISGHTALYWYRQSLGQGPEFLIYFQGTGAADDSGLPNDRFFAVRPEGSVSTLKIQRTERGDSAVYLCASSPPGTRYNEQFFGPGTRLTVL.